This T cell receptor (beta chain) came from a study of T cells in localized non-small cell lung cancer. The CDR3 has 14 residues. V lost 3 bases to trimming and J lost 8 bases, with 15 bases between them. Germline V gene lookup returns CDR1 LNHDA and CDR2 SQIVND (reference sequence). Whole-study results and caveats: The study detected a median around 50 of the top 100 tumor clones in adjacent lung.

A few counts support this clone. Its specificity is unknown. TCRdb's copy holds only in-frame clones and misses some; the assay was immunoSEQ multiplex PCR. Counted here are about 2,300 clones, 38% occurring once; the ten biggest clones make up around 8%. Free of atypia, the adjacent lung was collected at least 2 cm away from the tumor margin. V gene TRBV19 combines with J gene TRBJ2-3; a possible D gene is TRBD2 (5 bases). This TCR was recovered from a man between 40 and 70 years old with stage II lung adenocarcinoma. The input for sequencing was normal lung tissue next to the tumor, taken before any cancer treatment. CDR3 sequence (DNA): TGTGCCAGTAGTATGGACGGGGTAAGGCCTACGCAGTATTTT. This translates into CASSMDGVRPTQYF. Looking up the rest from reference TRBV19 and TRBJ2-3 gives the full variable domain: DGGITQSPKYLFRKEGQNVTLSCEQNLNHDAMYWYRQDPGQGLRLIYYSQIVNDFQKGDIAEGYSVSREKKESFPLTVTSAQKNPTAFYLCASSMDGVRPTQYFGPGTRLTVL.